One sample yielded the 3 T cell receptor beta chains listed below, sequenced in a study of blood T cell repertoires in COVID-19. Method: immunoSEQ multiplex PCR; TCRdb's copy keeps in-frame clones and lacks some. The table lists about 160,000 clones, 77% of them singletons. The sample consisted of peripheral blood. Receptors were obtained from a man aged 65 to 79 with acute or convalescent COVID-19.

V gene TRBV2 combines with J gene TRBJ2-3; 8 bases align to TRBD2. The CDR3 sequence is 13 residues long. Losses at the gene ends were 8 bases for V and 1 base for J; bases not matched to a gene: 2. CDR1 SNHLY and CDR2 FYNNEI come from the germline V gene. As DNA, the CDR3 is TGTGCCAGCCAACTAGCGGGCACAGATACGCAGTATTTT. Amino acids: CASQLAGTDTQYF.

This chain connects TRBV6-5 to TRBJ1-5; D not certain. V lost 3 bases and J 7 bases, leaving 10 bases between the germline ends. Germline V gives CDR1 MNHEY, CDR2 SVGAGI. This CDR3 contains 13 residues. DNA of the CDR3: TGTGCCAGCAGTTATACCAGTGCACAGCCCCAGCATTTT. Translation gives CASSYTSAQPQHF.

This clone occurred once. The rearrangement uses TRBV7-9 and TRBJ2-2; 9 bases agree with TRBD1. The CDR3 spans 15 residues. Germline V gives CDR1 SEHNR, CDR2 FQNEAQ (reference sequence). The V segment lost 4 bases and the J segment 2 bases; nucleotides outside the gene matches: 2. CDR3 loop: CASSSGQGNTGELFF. DNA of the CDR3: TGTGCCAGCAGCTCGGGACAGGGTAACACCGGGGAGCTGTTTTTT.